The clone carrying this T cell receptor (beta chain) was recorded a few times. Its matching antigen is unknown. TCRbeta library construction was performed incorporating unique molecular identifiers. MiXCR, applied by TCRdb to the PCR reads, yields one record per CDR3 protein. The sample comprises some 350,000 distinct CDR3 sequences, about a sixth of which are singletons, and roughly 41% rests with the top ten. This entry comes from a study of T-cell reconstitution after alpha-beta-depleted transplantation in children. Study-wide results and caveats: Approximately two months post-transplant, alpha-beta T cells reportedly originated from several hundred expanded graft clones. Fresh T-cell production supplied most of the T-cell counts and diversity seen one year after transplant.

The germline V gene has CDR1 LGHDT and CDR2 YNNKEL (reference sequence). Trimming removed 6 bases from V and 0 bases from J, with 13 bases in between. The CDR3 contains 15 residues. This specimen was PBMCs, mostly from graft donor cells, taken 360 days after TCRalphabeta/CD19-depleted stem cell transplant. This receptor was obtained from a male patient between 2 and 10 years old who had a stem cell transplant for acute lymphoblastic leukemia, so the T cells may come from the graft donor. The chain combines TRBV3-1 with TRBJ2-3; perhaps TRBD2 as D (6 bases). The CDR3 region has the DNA TGTGCCAGCAGTTTATCTAGCGATAGCACAGATACGCAGTATTTT. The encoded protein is CASSLSSDSTDTQYF.